This TCR beta chain was sequenced during a study of blood T cell repertoires in COVID-19 (TCRdb year 2020). Study-level background: The collaborator samples originated in the United States, Italy and Spain and spanned the acute and convalescent phases of COVID-19. The material from the prospective study consisted of cDNA or gDNA derived from T cells, B-cell-depleted T cells, or PBMCs. The dataset comprised deeply sampled blood TCRbeta repertoires from subjects exposed to, actively infected with, or recovered from COVID-19. A freely available public database, intended as a resource for researchers studying the immune response to SARS-CoV-2, is where the repertoires were released. The samples were drawn from the first 160 participants of the ongoing ImmuneRACE study and from 950 to 1,500 subjects provided by 6 global collaborators. Sample metadata almost always included a de-identified subject ID, COVID-19 status, age in years and sex. Where HLA class I and class II types were available, the types were taken from metadata supplied by the sample provider, not from assay-based typing.

General findings and caveats noted by the study authors: Clinical and demographic metadata were provided uncurated, with the amount varying by source and participant.

The germline V gene (reference sequence) sets CDR1 to LNHNV and CDR2 to YYDKDF. The CDR3 has 15 amino acids, counting the end cysteine and phenylalanine. Of the read, only the CDR3 DNA is kept; its 45 bases are in frame from base 1. V is shortened by 2 bases, J by 1 base, and the region joining them spans 11 bases. TCRbeta CDR3 regions were amplified from genomic DNA using the immunoSEQ Assay, a bias-controlled multiplex PCR. The authors' pipeline ran thus. Within the assay, amplification of reference gene primers was used to estimate how many nucleated cells each sample contained. Sequence reads were collapsed and filtered to measure the absolute abundance of every unique TCRbeta CDR3 rearrangement. For each sample, productive Simpson clonality was calculated as the square root of Simpson's diversity index across productive rearrangements. TCRdb provides this immuneACCESS table in a form limited to in-frame rearrangements. Some clones are lacking; in checked studies, under half of them reflect an unresolved V gene, and why the rest are absent is not known. V and J calls and clone size are as listed in that table; D and trimming were resolved from the DNA. This sample comprises approximately 60,000 clones, approximately 84% of them detected only once. The top ten hold roughly a sixth of the sample.

With respect to this clone: What antigen it recognizes has not been identified. No base quality values were provided; no much bigger clone lies one nucleotide off.

The collaborating institutions used their own protocols to collect whole blood in K2EDTA tubes. For TCRbeta analysis, collaborators shipped samples in one of three forms: frozen whole blood, isolated PBMCs, or DNA extracted from either of those sample types. This clonotype was sampled from a man between 65 and 85 years old with active COVID-19. The sequenced material came from peripheral blood. Recombination linked TRBV15 to TRBJ2-5; matching of 6 bases hints at TRBD1 as the D gene. The CDR3 loop reads CATSRNRQVQETQYF. At the DNA level, the sequence is TGTGCCACCAGCAGAAATCGACAGGTCCAAGAGACCCAGTACTTC. Extended through the reference TRBV15 and TRBJ2-5 proteins, this CDR3 yields the full variable domain: DAMVIQNPRYQVTQFGKPVTLSCSQTLNHNVMYWYQQKSSQAPKLLFHYYDKDFNNEADTPDNFQSRRPNTSFCFLDIRSPGLGDTAMYLCATSRNRQVQETQYFGPGTRLLVL.